The T cell receptor beta chain under discussion was sequenced for a study of T-cell memory formation after mild COVID-19. In the study overall: Among the donors, TCR clusters were largely specific to each donor.

Germline assignment: CDR1 SGHVS and CDR2 FNYEAQ. The CDR3 runs to 16 residues. V lost 5 bases to trimming and J lost 4 bases, with 20 bases between them. General study findings and limits: Mainly in CM and EM were contracting CD4+ clones; CD8+ were in EMRA. Some clones that responded turned up in pre-infection memory, which suggests that cross-reactive memory joined in.

Constant-segment primers served in 5'RACE that generated TCR alpha and TCR beta cDNA libraries bearing sample barcodes and UMIs. TCRdb fed the 5' RACE reads into MiXCR, producing one record per CDR3 protein. This sample has fewer than 500,000 distinct CDR3 sequences, with around a quarter found just once. A few counts support this clonotype. Its antigen remains unidentified. This chain joins TRBV7-6 and TRBJ1-1, with a possible D match to TRBD1 (5 bases). The receptor's source is an adult woman who had mild COVID-19 (a few samples of this study predate the infection). Cell type and time point are not known. The sample taken for sequencing was PBMCs or a T cell subset sorted from them (not recorded which). DNA of the CDR3: TGTGCCAGCAGCCTGGGACCCCTAGGCATGGGCACTGAAGCTTTCTTT. Translating it yields CASSLGPLGMGTEAFF.